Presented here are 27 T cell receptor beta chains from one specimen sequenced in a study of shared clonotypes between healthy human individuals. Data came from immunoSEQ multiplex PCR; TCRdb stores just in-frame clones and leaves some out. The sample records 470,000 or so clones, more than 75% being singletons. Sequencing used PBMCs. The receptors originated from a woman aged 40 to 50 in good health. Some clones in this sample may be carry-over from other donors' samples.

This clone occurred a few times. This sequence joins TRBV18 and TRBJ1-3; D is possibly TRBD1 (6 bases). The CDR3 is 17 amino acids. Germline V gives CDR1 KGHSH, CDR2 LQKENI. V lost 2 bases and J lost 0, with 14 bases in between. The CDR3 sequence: CASSPEKGVNSGNTIYF. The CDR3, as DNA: TGTGCCAGCTCACCAGAAAAGGGGGTAAACTCTGGAAACACCATATATTTT.

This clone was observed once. CDR3: CASSFSGRGYEQFF. The CDR3 DNA sequence: TGTGCCAGCAGTTTTAGCGGGAGGGGCTATGAGCAGTTCTTC. This chain uses TRBV27 with TRBJ2-1, with 11 positions matching TRBD2. J gave up 8 bases and V 3 bases, and 3 bases lay outside the gene matches. CDR1 MNHEY and CDR2 SMNVEV come from the germline V gene (reference sequence). This CDR3 comprises 14 residues.

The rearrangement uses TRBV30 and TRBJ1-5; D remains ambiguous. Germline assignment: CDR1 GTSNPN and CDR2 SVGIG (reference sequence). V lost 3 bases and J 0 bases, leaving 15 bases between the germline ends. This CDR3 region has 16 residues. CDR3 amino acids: CAWSPMLSNSNQPQHF. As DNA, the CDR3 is TGTGCCTGGAGCCCAATGTTAAGTAATAGCAATCAGCCCCAGCATTTT.

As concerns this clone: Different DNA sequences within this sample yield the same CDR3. The CDR3 sequence: CASSLGSSYEQYF. The CDR3 bases are TGTGCCAGCAGCCTCGGGAGCTCCTACGAGCAGTACTTC. The chain combines TRBV6-5 with TRBJ2-7; D possibly corresponds to TRBD2 (6 bases). Trimming shortened V by 6 bases and J by 0 bases, and 9 bases separated the two germline ends. The CDR3 consists of 13 residues. The V gene's germline CDR1 is MNHEY and CDR2 SVGAGI.

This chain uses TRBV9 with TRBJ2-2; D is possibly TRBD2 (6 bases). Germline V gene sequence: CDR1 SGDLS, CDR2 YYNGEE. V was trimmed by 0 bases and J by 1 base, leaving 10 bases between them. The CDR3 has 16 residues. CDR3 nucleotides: TGTGCCAGCAGCGTAGCGGAGGGTAGGAACACCGGGGAGCTGTTTTTT. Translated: CASSVAEGRNTGELFF.

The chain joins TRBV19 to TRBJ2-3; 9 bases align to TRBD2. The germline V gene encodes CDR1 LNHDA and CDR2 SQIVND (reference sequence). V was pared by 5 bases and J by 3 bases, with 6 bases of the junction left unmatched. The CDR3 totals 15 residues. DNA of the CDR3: TGTGCCAGTAGTCAGACTAGCGGAACTACAGATACGCAGTATTTT. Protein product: CASSQTSGTTDTQYF. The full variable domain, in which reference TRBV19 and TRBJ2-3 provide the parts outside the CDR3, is DGGITQSPKYLFRKEGQNVTLSCEQNLNHDAMYWYRQDPGQGLRLIYYSQIVNDFQKGDIAEGYSVSREKKESFPLTVTSAQKNPTAFYLCASSQTSGTTDTQYFGPGTRLTVL.

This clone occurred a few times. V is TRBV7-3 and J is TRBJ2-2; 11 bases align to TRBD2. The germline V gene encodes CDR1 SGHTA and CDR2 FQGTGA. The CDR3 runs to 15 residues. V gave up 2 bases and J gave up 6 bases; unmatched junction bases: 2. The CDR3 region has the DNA TGTGCCAGCAGCTTATTAGCGGGAGGGGCCGGGGAGCTGTTTTTT. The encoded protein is CASSLLAGGAGELFF.

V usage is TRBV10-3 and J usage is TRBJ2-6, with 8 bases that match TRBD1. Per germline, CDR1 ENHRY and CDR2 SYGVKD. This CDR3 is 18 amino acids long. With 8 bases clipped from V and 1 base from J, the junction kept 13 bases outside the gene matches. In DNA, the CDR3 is TGTGCCATCGGGGGACGGGCAGGGGGCCATTCTGGGGCCAACGTCCTGACTTTC. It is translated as CAIGGRAGGHSGANVLTF.

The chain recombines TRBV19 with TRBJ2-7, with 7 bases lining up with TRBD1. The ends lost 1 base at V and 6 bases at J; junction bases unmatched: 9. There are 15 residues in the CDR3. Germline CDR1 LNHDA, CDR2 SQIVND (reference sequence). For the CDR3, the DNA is TGTGCCAGTAGTATAGGAGGACAGGCCCCCCCCGAGCAGTACTTC. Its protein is CASSIGGQAPPEQYF. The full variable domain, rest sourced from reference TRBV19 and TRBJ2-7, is DGGITQSPKYLFRKEGQNVTLSCEQNLNHDAMYWYRQDPGQGLRLIYYSQIVNDFQKGDIAEGYSVSREKKESFPLTVTSAQKNPTAFYLCASSIGGQAPPEQYFGPGTRLTVT.

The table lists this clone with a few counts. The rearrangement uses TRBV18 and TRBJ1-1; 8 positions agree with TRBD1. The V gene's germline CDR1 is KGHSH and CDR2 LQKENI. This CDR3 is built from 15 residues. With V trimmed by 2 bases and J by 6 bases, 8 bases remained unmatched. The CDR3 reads CASSPSDRGNAEAFF. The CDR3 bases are TGTGCCAGCTCACCAAGTGACAGGGGTAACGCTGAAGCTTTCTTT.

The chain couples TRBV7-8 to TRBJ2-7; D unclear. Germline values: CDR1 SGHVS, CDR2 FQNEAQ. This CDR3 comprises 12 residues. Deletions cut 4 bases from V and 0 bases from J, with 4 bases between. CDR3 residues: CASSWDSYEQYF. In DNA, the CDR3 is TGTGCCAGCAGCTGGGACTCCTACGAGCAGTACTTC.

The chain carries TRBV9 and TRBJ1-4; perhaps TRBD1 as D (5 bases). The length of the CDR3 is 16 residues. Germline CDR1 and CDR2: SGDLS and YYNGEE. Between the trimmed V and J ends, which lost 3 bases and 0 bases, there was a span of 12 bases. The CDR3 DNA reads TGTGCCAGCAGCGCCCGGGACGGCTCAACTAATGAAAAACTGTTTTTT. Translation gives CASSARDGSTNEKLFF.

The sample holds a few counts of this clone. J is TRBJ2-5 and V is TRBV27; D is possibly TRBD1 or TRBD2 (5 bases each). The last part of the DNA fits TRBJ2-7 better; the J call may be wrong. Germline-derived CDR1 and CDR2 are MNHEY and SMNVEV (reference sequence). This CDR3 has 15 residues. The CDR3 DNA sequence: TGTGCCAGCAGTTTATCCTATTCTGGGGGAAACGAGCAGTACTTC. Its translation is CASSLSYSGGNEQYF.

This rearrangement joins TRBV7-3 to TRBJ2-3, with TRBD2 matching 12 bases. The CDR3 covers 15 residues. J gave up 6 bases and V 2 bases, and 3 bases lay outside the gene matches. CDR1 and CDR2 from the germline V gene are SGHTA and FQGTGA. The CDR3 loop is CASSLPTSGSDTQYF. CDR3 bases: TGTGCCAGCAGCTTACCGACTAGCGGGAGTGATACGCAGTATTTT.

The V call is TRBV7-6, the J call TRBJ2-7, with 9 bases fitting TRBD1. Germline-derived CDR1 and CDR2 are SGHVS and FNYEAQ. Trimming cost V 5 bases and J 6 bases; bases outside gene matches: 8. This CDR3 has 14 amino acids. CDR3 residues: CASSPQTGGGEQYF. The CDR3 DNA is TGTGCCAGCAGCCCCCAGACAGGGGGAGGCGAGCAGTACTTC.

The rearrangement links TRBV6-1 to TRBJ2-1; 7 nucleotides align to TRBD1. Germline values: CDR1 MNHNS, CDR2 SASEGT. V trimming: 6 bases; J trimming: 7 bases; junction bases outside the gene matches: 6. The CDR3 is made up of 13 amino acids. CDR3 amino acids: CASRTGVWNEQFF. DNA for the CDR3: TGTGCCAGCAGAACAGGGGTGTGGAATGAGCAGTTCTTC.

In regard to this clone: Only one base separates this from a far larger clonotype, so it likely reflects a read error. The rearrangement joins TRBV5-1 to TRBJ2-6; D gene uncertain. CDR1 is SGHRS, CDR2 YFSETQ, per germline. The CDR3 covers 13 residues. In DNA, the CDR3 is TGCGCCAACAGCACCTCTGGGGCCAACGTCCTGACTTTC. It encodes CANSTSGANVLTF.

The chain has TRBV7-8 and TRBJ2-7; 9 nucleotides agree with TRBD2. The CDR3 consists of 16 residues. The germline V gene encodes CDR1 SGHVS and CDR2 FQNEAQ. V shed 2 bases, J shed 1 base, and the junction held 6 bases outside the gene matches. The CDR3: CASSLRLLAGSYEQYF. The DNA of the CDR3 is TGTGCCAGCAGCTTAAGATTGCTAGCGGGGTCCTACGAGCAGTACTTC.

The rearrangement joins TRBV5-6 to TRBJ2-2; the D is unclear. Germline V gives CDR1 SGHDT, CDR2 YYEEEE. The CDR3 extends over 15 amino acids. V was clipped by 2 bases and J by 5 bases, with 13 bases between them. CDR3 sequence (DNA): TGTGCCAGCAGCTTCTCCTCCCTGGGGACCGGGGAGCTGTTTTTT. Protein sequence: CASSFSSLGTGELFF.

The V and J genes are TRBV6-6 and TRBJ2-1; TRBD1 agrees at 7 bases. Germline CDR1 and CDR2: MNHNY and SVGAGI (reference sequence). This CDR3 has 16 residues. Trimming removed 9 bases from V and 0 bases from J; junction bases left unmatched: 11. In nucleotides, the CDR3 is TGTGCCAGTCAGCCTCCGGGACAGAGCTCCTACAATGAGCAGTTCTTC. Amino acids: CASQPPGQSSYNEQFF.

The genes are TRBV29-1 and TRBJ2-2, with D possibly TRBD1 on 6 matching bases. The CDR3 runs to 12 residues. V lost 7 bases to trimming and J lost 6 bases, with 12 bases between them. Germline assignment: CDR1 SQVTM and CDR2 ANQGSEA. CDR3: CSADQGSGELFF. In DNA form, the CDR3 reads TGCAGCGCGGACCAGGGGTCCGGGGAGCTGTTTTTT.

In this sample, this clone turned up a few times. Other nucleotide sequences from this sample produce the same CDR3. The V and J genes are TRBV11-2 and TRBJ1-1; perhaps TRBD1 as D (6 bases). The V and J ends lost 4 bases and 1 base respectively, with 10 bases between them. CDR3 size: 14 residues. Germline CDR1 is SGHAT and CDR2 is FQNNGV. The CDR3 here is CASSSSDRNTEAFF. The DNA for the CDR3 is TGTGCCAGCAGCTCTTCGGACAGGAACACTGAAGCTTTCTTT.

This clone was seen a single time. CDR3 amino acids: CASRLVGRRLGNEQFF. The CDR3 nucleotides read TGTGCAAGTCGCTTAGTGGGGAGACGGTTGGGGAATGAGCAGTTCTTC. The rearrangement links TRBV12-2 to TRBJ2-1; the tabulated D call, TRBD2, remains unverified against the DNA. TRBV12-2 is a documented pseudogene. The length of the CDR3 is 16 residues.

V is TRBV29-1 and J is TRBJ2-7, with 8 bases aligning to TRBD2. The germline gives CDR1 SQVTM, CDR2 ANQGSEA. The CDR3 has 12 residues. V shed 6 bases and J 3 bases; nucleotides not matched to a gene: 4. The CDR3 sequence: CSVRGVGYEQYF. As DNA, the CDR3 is TGCAGCGTGCGGGGGGTAGGCTACGAGCAGTACTTC.

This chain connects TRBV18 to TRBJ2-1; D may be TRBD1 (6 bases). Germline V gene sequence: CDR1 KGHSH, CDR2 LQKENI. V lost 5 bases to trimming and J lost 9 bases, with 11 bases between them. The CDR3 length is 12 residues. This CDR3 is CASSVQGGEQFF. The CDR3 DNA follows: TGTGCCAGCTCAGTACAGGGCGGTGAGCAGTTCTTC.

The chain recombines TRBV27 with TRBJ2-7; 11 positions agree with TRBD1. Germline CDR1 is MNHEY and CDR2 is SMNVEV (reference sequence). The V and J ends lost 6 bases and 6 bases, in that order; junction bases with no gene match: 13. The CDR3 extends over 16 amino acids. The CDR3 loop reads CASRAGTGGAISEQYF. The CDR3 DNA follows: TGTGCCAGCAGAGCCGGGACAGGGGGTGCAATCAGCGAGCAGTACTTC.

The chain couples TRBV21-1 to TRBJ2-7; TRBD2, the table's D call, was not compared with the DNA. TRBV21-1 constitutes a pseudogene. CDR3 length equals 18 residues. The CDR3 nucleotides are TGTGCCGCCCCGACTCTGTTCCCGAAGCGGGAGAGCTCCTACGAGCAGTACTTC. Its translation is CAAPTLFPKRESSYEQYF.